What follows are 13 T cell receptor beta chains derived from one specimen sequenced in a study of blood T cell repertoires in COVID-19. Only in-frame clones appear in the TCRdb table, and some are missing; sequencing was by immunoSEQ multiplex PCR. This table holds around 59,000 clones, roughly 80% found once. The sequenced sample was peripheral blood. The receptors derive from a human donor in a cohort sampled during active COVID-19.

The chain recombines TRBV19 with TRBJ2-1; possibly TRBD1 for D (6 bases). Trimming took 5 bases from V and 2 from J, leaving 22 bases between them. The CDR3 extends over 18 amino acids. The germline V gene has CDR1 LNHDA and CDR2 SQIVND (reference sequence). This CDR3 is CASSALSPTGSPYNEQFF. DNA of the CDR3: TGTGCCAGTAGTGCCCTATCCCCAACAGGGTCCCCCTACAATGAGCAGTTCTTC.

This chain joins TRBV7-9 and TRBJ2-7; 10 positions match TRBD1. The length of the CDR3 is 15 residues. The J segment lost 2 bases and the V segment lost 5 bases, leaving 6 bases of the junction unmatched. CDR1 is SEHNR, CDR2 FQNEAQ, per germline (reference sequence). In DNA, the CDR3 is TGTGCCAGCAGCCCCCGCGGACAGGGGGCCTACGAGCAGTACTTC. It specifies CASSPRGQGAYEQYF.

The J gene is TRBJ2-3, the V gene TRBV14; a weak D match, TRBD1 (5 bases). Trimming left V 0 bases short and J 4 bases short, with 14 bases between. CDR3 size: 16 residues. Germline lookup yields CDR1 SGHDN and CDR2 FVKESK. CDR3 DNA: TGTGCCAGCAGCCAAGATAAAGGGGTGAGAGCAGATACGCAGTATTTT. Translating it yields CASSQDKGVRADTQYF.

V usage is TRBV6-1 and J usage is TRBJ1-2; the D gene is possibly TRBD1 (5 bases). The CDR3 is 15 amino acids. Germline CDR1 reads MNHNS; CDR2 reads SASEGT. V was shortened by 0 bases and J by 2 bases, with 10 bases between the two germline ends. CDR3 protein: CASSEADGGNYGYTF. The CDR3 coding sequence is TGTGCCAGCAGTGAAGCGGACGGGGGAAACTATGGCTACACCTTC.

This clone was recorded a few times. This rearrangement joins TRBV5-1 to TRBJ2-7; D gene uncertain. The CDR3 runs 12 residues. V lost 8 bases, J lost 0 bases, and 9 bases lay in between. Germline CDR1 SGHRS, CDR2 YFSETQ. CDR3 sequence reads: CASRLDSYEQYF. The CDR3 DNA sequence: TGCGCCAGTCGACTGGACTCCTACGAGCAGTACTTC.

The sample holds a few counts of this clone. CDR3 amino acids: CARTSGACDTQYF. CDR3 DNA: TGTGCGAGGACCTCGGGAGCTTGCGATACGCAGTATTTT. V and J are TRBV12-2 and TRBJ2-3; TRBD2 is the table's D call, not checked against the DNA. TRBV12-2 is annotated as a pseudogene. CDR3 length: 13 amino acids.

This rearrangement joins TRBV6-1 to TRBJ2-7; 13 bases are a match to TRBD2. CDR3 length equals 16 residues. Germline V CDR1 and CDR2: MNHNS, SASEGT. After removal of 3 bases from V and 4 bases from J, the junction contained 6 bases not matched to a gene. CDR3 sequence (DNA): TGTGCCAGCAGTGACCAGCGACTAGCGGGGGGATACGAGCAGTACTTC. It specifies CASSDQRLAGGYEQYF.

The V gene is TRBV15, the J gene TRBJ2-7; possible D gene TRBD1, 5 bases. V dropped 0 bases and J dropped 3 bases, with 15 bases sitting between them. CDR3 length equals 16 residues. Looked up from germline, CDR1 is LNHNV and CDR2 is YYDKDF (reference sequence). CDR3 loop: CATSRDNKGYGYEQYF. As DNA, the CDR3 is TGTGCCACCAGCAGAGACAACAAGGGGTACGGCTACGAGCAGTACTTC.

The chain links TRBV30 to TRBJ1-2; perhaps TRBD1 as D (5 bases). V lost 2 bases and J 6 bases, leaving 19 bases between the germline ends. CDR1 and CDR2 from the germline V gene are GTSNPN and SVGIG (reference sequence). The length of the CDR3 is 15 residues. DNA for the CDR3: TGTGCCTGGAGTACGCTATCGGGGGAGGGAGATGGCTACACCTTC. This codes for CAWSTLSGEGDGYTF.

This chain links TRBV4-2 with TRBJ2-7; the match to TRBD2 covers 14 bases. There are 16 residues in the CDR3. The J segment lost 6 bases and the V segment lost 4 bases, leaving 8 bases of the junction unmatched. Germline assignment: CDR1 LGHNA and CDR2 YNFKEQ. CDR3 region: CASSRGTSGSSFEQYF. DNA for the CDR3: TGTGCCAGCAGCCGGGGGACTAGCGGGAGTAGTTTCGAGCAGTACTTC.

This chain connects TRBV5-1 to TRBJ2-2; 9 bases are a match to TRBD2. J was trimmed by 4 bases and V by 0 bases; bases with no gene match: 10. This CDR3 has 18 amino acids. CDR1 is SGHRS, CDR2 YFSETQ, per germline. CDR3 sequence (DNA): TGCGCCAGCAGCTTGGGGTTTTTAGCGGGAGCTAGCACCGGGGAGCTGTTTTTT. It is translated as CASSLGFLAGASTGELFF.

The chain links TRBV6-5 to TRBJ2-7, with 12 bases that match TRBD2. This CDR3 comprises 16 residues. V lost 0 bases to trimming and J lost 7 bases; unmatched junction nucleotides: 7. Per the germline V gene, CDR1 is MNHEY and CDR2 is SVGAGI. The CDR3 sequence: CASSYSSSGRAGEQYF. CDR3 in DNA: TGTGCCAGCAGTTACTCATCTAGCGGGAGGGCGGGGGAGCAGTACTTC.

The genes are TRBV19 and TRBJ2-1; 8 nucleotides line up with TRBD2. V lost 5 bases, J lost 4 bases, and 7 bases stayed unmatched. The CDR3 runs 15 residues. Germline CDR1 reads LNHDA; CDR2 reads SQIVND (reference sequence). The DNA of the CDR3 is TGTGCCAGTAGTGTCACTAGCGGAGCTTACAATGAGCAGTTCTTC. The encoded protein is CASSVTSGAYNEQFF.